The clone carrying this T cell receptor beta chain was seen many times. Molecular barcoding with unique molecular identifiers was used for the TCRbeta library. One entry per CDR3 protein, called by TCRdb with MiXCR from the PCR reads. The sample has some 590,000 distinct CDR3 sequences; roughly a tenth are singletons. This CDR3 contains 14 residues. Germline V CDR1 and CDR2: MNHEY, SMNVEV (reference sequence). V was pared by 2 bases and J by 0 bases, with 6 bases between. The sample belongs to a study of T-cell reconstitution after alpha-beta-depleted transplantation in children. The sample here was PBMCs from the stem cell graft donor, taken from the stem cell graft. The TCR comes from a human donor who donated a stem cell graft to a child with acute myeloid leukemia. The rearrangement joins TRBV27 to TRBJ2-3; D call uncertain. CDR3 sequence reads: CASSLERSTDTQYF. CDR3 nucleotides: TGTGCCAGCAGTTTAGAGAGGAGCACAGATACGCAGTATTTT.